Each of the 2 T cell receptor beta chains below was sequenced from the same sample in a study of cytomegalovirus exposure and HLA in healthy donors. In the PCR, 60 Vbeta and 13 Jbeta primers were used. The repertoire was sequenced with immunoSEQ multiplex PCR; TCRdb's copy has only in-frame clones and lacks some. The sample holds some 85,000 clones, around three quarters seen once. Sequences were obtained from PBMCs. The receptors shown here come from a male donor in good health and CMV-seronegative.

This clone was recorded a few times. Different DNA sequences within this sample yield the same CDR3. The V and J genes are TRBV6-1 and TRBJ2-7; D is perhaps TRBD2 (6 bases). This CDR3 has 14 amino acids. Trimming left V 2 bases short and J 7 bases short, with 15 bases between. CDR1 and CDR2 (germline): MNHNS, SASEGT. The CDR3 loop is CASSESGGVSEQYF. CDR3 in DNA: TGTGCCAGCAGTGAAAGTGGAGGGGTGAGTGAGCAGTACTTC.

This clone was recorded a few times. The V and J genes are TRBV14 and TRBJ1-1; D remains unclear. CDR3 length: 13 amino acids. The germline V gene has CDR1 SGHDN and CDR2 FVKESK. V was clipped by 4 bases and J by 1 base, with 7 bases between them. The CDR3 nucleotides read TGTGCCAGCAGCCGCGAGAGGAACACTGAAGCTTTCTTT. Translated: CASSRERNTEAFF.